This T cell receptor beta chain was observed in a study of blood T cell repertoires in COVID-19. About the research overall: Sources were T cells, B-cell-depleted T cells, or PBMCs; the material itself was cDNA or gDNA.

The protocol was immunoSEQ multiplex PCR, while the TCRdb copy is restricted to in-frame clones and leaves out a portion. The sample contains about 170,000 clones, over 75% of which appear only once. J lost 8 bases, V lost 2 bases, and 7 bases had no gene match. The germline gives CDR1 SGHRS, CDR2 YFSETQ. The CDR3 has 16 residues. The age range of participants was 18 to 89 years, with residence in more than 20 US areas. Grouping used clinical history reported by participants in a survey and questionnaire. The material sequenced was PBMCs or T cells enriched from blood (not recorded which). This chain links TRBV5-1 with TRBJ2-1, with 13 bases lining up with TRBD2. This clonotype was sampled from a woman aged 18-29 years who had recovered from COVID-19. CDR3 DNA sequence: TGCGCCAGCAGCTTCCGACTAGCGGGAGGTTCCGATGAGCAGTTCTTC. Protein product: CASSFRLAGGSDEQFF.